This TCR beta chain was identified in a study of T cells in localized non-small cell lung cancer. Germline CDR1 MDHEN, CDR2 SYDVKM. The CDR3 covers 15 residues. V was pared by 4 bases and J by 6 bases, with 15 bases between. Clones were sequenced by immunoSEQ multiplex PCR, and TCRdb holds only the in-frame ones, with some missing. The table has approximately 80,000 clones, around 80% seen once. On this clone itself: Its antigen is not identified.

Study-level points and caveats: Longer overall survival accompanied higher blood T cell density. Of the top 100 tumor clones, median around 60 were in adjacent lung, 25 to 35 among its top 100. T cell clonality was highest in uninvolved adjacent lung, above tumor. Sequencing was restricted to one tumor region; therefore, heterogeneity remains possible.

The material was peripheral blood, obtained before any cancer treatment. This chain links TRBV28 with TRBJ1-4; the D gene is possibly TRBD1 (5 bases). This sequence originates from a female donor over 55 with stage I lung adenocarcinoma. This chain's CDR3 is CASSSLTDLDEKLFF. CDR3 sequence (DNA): TGTGCCAGCAGTTCGTTGACAGACCTGGATGAAAAACTGTTTTTT.